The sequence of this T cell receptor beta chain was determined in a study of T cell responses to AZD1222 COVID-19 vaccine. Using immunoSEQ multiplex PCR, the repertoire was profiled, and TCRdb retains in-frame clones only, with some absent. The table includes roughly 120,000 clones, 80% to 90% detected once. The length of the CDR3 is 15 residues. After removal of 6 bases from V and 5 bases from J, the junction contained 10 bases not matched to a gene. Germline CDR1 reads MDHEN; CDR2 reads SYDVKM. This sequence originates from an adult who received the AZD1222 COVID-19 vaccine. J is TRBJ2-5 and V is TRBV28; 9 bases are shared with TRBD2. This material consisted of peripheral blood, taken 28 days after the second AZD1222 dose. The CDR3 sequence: CASSRSGRPGETQYF. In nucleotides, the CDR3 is TGTGCCAGCAGCCGCAGCGGGAGGCCGGGGGAGACCCAGTACTTC.